This T cell receptor (beta chain) was observed in a study of neurological immune-mediated disorders. Broader study findings: HTLV-1-associated myelopathy displayed the greatest TCR clonal expansion, and multiple sclerosis exhibited the smallest, lower than that of healthy controls.

The time point was: longitudinal time-point 1 (baseline). This clonotype was seen many times. Its antigen is unknown. Germline V gives CDR1 MNHNS, CDR2 SASEGT. The V end lost 7 bases, the J end lost 0 bases, and 13 bases lay between the germline ends. The CDR3 loop spans 15 amino acids. Every sequencing run produced over 170 million TCR-beta sequences, and the sequences from any one run covered 15-18 subjects. TCRdb recomputed calls from the 5' RACE reads with MiXCR, one row per CDR3 protein. Of 55,000 to 70,000 distinct CDR3 sequences listed, around 10% are singletons. The sample comprised PBMCs. The receptor comes from a male donor with HTLV-1-associated myelopathy (HAM/TSP). The rearrangement uses TRBV6-1 and TRBJ1-5; D remains unclear. CDR3 sequence: CASIWTEDSNQPQHF. In DNA, the CDR3 is TGTGCCAGCATTTGGACCGAAGATAGCAATCAGCCCCAGCATTTT.